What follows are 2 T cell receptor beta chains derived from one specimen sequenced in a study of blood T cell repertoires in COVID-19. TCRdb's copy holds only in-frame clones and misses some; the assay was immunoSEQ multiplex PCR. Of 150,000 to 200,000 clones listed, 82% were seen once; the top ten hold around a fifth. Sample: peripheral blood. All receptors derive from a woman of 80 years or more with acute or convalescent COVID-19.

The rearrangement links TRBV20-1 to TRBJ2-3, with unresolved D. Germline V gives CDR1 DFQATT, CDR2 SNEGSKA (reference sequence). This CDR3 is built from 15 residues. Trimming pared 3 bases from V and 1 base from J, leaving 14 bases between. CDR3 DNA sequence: TGCAGTGCTAGTCCCCTGGGCGTACGCACAGATACGCAGTATTTT. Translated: CSASPLGVRTDTQYF.

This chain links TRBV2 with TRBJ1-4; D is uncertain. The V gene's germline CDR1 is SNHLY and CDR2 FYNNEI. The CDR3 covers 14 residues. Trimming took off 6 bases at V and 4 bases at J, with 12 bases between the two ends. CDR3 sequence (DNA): TGTGCCAGCAGGAACTCCCTAGGTAATGAAAAACTGTTTTTT. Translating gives CASRNSLGNEKLFF.